This T cell receptor beta chain appears in the sequencing data of a study of CD8 T cells in ankylosing spondylitis. This clonotype was counted at least ten times. Its antigen is currently unknown. Study results and caveats: Characteristic, it appeared, of ankylosing spondylitis blood was a TCR beta motif of about eight highly homologous variants.

V was clipped by 6 bases and J by 5 bases, with 17 bases between them. The CDR3 extends over 14 amino acids. Making use of molecular barcodes, quantitative 5'-RACE generated TCR beta libraries. Each CDR3 protein is one row after TCRdb ran MiXCR on the 5' RACE reads. The sample carries a few hundred thousand distinct CDR3 sequences, 7% to 9% recorded once. Source material: blood, either unsorted or a sorted T cell fraction (not recorded which). This rearrangement joins TRBV12-3 or TRBV12-4 to TRBJ2-7; D possibly corresponds to TRBD1 (6 bases). This clonotype was obtained from a male donor with ankylosing spondylitis. This chain's CDR3 is CASSQQGTFDEQYF. The CDR3 DNA is TGTGCCAGCAGCCAACAGGGAACATTCGACGAGCAGTACTTC.